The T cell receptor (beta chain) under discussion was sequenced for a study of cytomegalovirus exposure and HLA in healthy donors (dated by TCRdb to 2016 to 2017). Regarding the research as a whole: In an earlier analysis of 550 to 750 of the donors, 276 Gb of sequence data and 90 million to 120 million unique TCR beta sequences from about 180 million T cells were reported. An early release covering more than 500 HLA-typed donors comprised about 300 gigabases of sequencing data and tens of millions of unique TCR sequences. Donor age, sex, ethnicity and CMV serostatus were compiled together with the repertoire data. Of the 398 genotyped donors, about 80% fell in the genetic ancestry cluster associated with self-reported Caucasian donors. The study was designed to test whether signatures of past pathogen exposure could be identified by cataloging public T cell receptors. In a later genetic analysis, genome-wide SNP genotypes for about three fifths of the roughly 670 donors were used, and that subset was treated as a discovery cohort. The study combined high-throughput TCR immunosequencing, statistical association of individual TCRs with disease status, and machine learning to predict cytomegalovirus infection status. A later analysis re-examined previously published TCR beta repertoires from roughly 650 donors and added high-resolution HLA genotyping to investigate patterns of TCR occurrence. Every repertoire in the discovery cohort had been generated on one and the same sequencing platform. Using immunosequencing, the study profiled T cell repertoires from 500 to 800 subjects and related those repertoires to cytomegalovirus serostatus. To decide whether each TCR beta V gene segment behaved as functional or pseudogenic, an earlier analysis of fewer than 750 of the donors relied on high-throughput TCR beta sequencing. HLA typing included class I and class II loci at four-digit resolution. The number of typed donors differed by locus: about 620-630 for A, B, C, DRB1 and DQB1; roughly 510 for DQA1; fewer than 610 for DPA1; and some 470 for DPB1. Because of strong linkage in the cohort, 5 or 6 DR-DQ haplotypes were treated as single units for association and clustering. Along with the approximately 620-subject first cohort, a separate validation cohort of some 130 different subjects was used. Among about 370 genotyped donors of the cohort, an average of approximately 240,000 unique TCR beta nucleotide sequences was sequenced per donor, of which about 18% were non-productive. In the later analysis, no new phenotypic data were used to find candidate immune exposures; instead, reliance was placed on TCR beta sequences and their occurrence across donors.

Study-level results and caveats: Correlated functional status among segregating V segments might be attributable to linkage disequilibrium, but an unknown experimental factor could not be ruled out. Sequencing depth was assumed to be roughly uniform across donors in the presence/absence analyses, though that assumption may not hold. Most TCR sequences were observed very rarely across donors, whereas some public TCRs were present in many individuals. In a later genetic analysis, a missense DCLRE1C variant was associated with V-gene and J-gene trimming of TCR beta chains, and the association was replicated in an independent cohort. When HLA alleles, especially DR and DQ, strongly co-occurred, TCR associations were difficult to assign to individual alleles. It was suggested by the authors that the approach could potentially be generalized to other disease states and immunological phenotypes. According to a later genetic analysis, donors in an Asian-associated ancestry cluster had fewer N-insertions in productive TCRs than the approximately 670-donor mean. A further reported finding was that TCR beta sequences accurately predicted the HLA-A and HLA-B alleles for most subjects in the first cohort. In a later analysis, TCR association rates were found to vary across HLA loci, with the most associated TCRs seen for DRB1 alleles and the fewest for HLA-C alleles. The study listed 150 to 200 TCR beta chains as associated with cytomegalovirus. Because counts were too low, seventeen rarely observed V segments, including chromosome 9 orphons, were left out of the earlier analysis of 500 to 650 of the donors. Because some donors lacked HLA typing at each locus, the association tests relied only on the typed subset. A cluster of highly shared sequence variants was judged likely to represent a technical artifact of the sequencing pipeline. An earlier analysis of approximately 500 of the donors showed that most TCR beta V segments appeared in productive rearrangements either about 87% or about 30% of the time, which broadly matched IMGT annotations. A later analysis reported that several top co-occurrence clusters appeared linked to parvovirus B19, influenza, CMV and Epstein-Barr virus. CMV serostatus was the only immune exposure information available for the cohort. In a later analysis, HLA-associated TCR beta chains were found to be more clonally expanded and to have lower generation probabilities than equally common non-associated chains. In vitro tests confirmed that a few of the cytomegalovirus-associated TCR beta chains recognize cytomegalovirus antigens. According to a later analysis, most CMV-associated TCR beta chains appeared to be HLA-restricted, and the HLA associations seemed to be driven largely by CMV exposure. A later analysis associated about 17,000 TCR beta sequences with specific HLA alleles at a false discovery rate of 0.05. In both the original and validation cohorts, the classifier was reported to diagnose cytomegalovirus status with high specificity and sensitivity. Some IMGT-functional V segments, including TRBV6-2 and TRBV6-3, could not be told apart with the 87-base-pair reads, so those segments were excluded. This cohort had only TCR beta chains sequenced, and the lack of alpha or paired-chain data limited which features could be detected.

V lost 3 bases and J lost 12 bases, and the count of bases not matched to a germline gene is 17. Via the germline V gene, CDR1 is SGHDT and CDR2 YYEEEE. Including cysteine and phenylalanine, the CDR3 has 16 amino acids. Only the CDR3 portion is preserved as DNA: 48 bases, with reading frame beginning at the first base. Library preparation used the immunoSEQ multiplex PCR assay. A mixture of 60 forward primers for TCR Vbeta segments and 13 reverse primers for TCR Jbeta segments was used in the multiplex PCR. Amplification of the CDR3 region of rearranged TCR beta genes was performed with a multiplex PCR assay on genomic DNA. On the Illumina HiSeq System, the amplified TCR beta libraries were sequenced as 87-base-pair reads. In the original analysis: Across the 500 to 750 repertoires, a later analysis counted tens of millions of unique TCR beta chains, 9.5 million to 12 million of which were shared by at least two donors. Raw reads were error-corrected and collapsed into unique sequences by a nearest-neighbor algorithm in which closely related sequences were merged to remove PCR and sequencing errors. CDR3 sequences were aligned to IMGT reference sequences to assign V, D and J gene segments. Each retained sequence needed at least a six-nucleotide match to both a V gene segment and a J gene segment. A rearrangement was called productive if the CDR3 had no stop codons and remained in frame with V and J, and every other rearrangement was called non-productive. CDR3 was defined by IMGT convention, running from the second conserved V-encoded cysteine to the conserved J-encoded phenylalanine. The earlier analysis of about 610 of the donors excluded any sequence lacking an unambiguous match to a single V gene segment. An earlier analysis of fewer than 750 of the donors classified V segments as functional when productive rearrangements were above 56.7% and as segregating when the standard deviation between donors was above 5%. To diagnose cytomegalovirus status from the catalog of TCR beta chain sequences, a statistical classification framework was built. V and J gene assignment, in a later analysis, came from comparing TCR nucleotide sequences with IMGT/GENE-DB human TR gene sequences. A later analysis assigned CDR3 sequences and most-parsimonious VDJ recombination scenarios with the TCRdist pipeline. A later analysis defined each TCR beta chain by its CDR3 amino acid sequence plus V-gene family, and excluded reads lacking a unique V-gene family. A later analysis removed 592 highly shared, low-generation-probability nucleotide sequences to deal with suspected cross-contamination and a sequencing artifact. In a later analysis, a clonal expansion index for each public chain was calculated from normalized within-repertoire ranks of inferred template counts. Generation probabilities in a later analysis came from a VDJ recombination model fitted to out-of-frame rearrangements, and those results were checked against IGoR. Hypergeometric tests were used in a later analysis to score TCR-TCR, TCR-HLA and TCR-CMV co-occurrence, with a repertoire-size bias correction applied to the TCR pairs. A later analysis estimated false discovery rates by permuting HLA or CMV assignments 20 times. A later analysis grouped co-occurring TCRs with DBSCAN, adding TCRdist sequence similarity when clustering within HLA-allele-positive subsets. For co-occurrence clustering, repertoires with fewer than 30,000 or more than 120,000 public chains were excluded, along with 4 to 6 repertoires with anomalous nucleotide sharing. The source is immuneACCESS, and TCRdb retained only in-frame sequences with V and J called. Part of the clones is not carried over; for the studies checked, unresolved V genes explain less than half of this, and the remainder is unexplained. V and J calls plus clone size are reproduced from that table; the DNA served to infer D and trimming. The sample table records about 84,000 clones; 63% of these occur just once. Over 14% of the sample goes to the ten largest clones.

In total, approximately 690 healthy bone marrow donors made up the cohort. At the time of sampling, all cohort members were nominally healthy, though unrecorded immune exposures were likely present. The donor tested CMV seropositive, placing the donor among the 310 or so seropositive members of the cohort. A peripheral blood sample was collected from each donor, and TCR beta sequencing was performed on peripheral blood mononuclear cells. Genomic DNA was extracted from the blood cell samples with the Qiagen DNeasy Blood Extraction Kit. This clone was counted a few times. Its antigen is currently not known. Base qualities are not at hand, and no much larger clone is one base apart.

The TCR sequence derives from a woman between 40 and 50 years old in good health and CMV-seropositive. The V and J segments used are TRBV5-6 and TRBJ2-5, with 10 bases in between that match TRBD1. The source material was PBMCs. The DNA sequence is TGTGCCAGCAGCTATTTGGACCACCGGGACAGGGGTGGAAAGTACTTC. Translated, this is CASSYLDHRDRGGKYF.